This record covers a single T cell receptor (beta chain). Its antigen is undetermined. This entry comes from a study of cytomegalovirus exposure and HLA in healthy donors. General observations from the study: Within a later analysis, the majority of CMV-associated TCR beta chains appeared HLA-restricted. Over 150 TCR beta chains were listed as cytomegalovirus-associated.

The PCR ran on 60 Vbeta and 13 Jbeta primers. The table came from immunoSEQ multiplex PCR; TCRdb's copy has only in-frame clones and leaves some out. The sample comprises approximately 160,000 clones, roughly 82% of which are singletons, and 1.5% to 2% rests with the top ten. CDR3 length: 15 residues. Germline lookup yields CDR1 MGHDK and CDR2 SYGVNS. Germline trimming cut 4 bases from V and 5 bases from J; bases unmatched to any gene: 5. Sequencing input: PBMCs. This chain uses TRBV25-1 with TRBJ2-1; TRBD2 matches 10 bases. The clonotype was recovered from a young woman in good health and CMV-seronegative. CDR3 bases: TGTGCCAGCAGTGCCTTTACTAGCGGGAACAATGAGCAGTTCTTC. This translates into CASSAFTSGNNEQFF.